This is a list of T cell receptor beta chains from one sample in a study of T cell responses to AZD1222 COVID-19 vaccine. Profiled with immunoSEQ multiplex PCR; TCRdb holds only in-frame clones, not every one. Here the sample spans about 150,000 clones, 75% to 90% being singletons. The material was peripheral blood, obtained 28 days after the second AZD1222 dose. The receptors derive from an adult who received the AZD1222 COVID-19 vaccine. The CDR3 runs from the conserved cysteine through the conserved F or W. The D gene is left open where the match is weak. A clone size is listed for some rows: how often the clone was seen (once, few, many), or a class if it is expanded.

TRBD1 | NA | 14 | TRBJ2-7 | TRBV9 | CASSVTTGGYEQYF | TGTGCCAGCAGCGTAACGACAGGGGGCTACGAGCAGTACTTC
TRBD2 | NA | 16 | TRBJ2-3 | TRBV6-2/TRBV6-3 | CASSPLGAGGTDTQYF | TGTGCCAGCAGTCCCCTCGGAGCGGGGGGCACAGATACGCAGTATTTT
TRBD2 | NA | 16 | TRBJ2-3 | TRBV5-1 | CASSQRTSGSTDTQYF | TGCGCCAGCAGCCAAAGGACTAGCGGGAGCACAGATACGCAGTATTTT
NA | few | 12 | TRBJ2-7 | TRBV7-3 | CASSDTGLEQYF | TGTGCCAGCAGCGATACAGGGCTCGAGCAGTACTTC
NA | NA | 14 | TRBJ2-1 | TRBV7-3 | CASSPGGRGSEQFF | TGTGCCAGCAGTCCCGGGGGTCGCGGAAGCGAGCAGTTCTTC
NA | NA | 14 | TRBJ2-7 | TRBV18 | CASSPPQGTYEQYF | TGTGCCAGCTCACCACCGCAGGGTACCTACGAGCAGTACTTC
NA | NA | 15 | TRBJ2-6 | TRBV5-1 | CASSWGPSGANVLTF | TGCGCCAGCAGCTGGGGGCCCTCTGGGGCCAACGTCCTGACTTTC
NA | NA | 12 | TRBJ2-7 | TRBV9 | CARTGRAHEQYF | TGTGCCAGGACAGGCCGGGCCCACGAGCAGTACTTC
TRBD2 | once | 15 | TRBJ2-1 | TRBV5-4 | CASSLEAGGPNEQFF | TGTGCCAGCAGCTTGGAGGCGGGAGGGCCGAATGAGCAGTTCTTC
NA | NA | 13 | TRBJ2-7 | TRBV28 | CASSFWKRYEQYF | TGTGCCAGCAGTTTTTGGAAACGCTACGAGCAGTACTTC
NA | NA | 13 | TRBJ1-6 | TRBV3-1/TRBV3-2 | CASSPGLPSPLHF | TGTGCCAGCAGCCCGGGACTCCCTTCACCCCTCCACTTT
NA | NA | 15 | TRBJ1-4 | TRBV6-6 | CASSKRGRVEEKLFF | TGTGCCAGCAGCAAAAGGGGTAGGGTGGAGGAAAAACTGTTTTTT
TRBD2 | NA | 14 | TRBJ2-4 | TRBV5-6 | CASSLRGGGNIQYF | TGTGCCAGCAGCTTGAGAGGCGGGGGGAACATTCAGTACTTC
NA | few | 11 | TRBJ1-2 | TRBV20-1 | CRVYRVGGYTF | TGCAGAGTTTACAGGGTGGGGGGCTACACCTTC
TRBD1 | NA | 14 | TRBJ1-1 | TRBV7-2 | CASGKGAMNTEAFF | TGTGCCAGCGGAAAGGGGGCCATGAACACTGAAGCTTTCTTT
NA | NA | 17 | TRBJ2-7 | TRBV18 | CASSPRDTTWGNYEQYF | TGTGCCAGCTCACCTAGGGACACTACCTGGGGGAACTACGAGCAGTACTTC
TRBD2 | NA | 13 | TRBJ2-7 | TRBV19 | CASKGGRRHEQYF | TGTGCCAGTAAGGGCGGGAGGAGGCACGAGCAGTACTTC
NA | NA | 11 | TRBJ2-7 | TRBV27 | CATSTSYEQYF | TGTGCCACCTCGACCTCCTACGAGCAGTACTTC
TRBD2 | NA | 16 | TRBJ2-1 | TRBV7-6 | CASSLVAGGSYNEQFF | TGTGCCAGCAGCTTAGTGGCGGGAGGTTCCTACAATGAGCAGTTCTTC
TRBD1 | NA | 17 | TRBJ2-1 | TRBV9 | CASSPAPGQASYNEQFF | TGTGCCAGCAGCCCCGCACCGGGACAGGCTAGCTACAATGAGCAGTTCTTC
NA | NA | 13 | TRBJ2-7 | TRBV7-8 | CASSLVWGYEQYF | TGTGCCAGCAGCTTAGTCTGGGGCTACGAGCAGTACTTC
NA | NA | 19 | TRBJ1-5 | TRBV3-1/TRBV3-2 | CASSQGTGPGAYSNQPQHF | TGTGCCAGCAGCCAAGGAACGGGCCCTGGCGCTTATAGCAATCAGCCCCAGCATTTT
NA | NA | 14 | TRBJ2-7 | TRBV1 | CTSSLGGRGQEQYF | TGCACCAGCAGCCTCGGCGGGAGAGGTCAGGAGCAGTACTTC
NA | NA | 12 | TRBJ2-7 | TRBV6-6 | CASNDSPYEQYF | TGTGCCAGCAATGACAGCCCCTACGAGCAGTACTTC
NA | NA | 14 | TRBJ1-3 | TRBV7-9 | CASSPDISGNTIYF | TGTGCCAGCAGCCCGGACATCTCTGGAAACACCATATATTTT
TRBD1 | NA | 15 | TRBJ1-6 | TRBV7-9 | CASSLNLQGGSPLHF | TGTGCCAGCAGCTTAAATTTACAGGGGGGTTCACCCCTCCACTTT
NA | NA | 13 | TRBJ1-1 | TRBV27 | CASSFRPNTEAFF | TGTGCCAGCAGTTTCCGGCCAAACACTGAAGCTTTCTTT
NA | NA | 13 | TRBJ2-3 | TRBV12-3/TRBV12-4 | CASSRDSTDTQYF | TGTGCCAGCAGTAGGGACTCCACAGATACGCAGTATTTT
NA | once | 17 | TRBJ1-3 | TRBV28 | CASSLPWVEVSGNTIYF | TGTGCCAGCAGTTTACCCTGGGTAGAAGTCTCTGGAAACACCATATATTTT
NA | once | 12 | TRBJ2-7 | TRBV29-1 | CSVGLGSYEQYF | TGCAGCGTTGGTCTGGGGTCCTACGAGCAGTACTTC
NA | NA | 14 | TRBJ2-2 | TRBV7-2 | CASNPPRPRGELFF | TGTGCCAGCAACCCCCCCCGCCCGCGCGGGGAGCTGTTTTTT
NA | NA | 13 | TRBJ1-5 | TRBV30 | CAWSPDNNQPQHF | TGTGCCTGGAGTCCCGACAATAATCAGCCCCAGCATTTT
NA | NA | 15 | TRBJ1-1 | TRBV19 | CASRNHPQGGTEAFF | TGTGCCAGTAGAAATCATCCCCAAGGGGGTACTGAAGCTTTCTTT
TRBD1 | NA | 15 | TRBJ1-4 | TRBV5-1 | CASSETGRGGEKLFF | TGCGCCAGCAGCGAGACAGGGCGGGGAGGGGAAAAACTGTTTTTT
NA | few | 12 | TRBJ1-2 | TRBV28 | CASRVTAYGYTF | TGTGCCAGCAGAGTGACAGCCTATGGCTACACCTTC
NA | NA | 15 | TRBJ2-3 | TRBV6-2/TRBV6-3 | CASSARFLDSDTQYF | TGTGCCAGCAGCGCCCGCTTTTTGGACAGCGATACGCAGTATTTT